The T cell receptor (beta chain) under discussion was sequenced for a study of regulatory T cells in long-lasting Graves disease. Through Arm-PCR of CDR3 regions and iRepertoire HTBI primers, TCR beta libraries were built. A single record per CDR3 protein comes from TCRdb applying MiXCR to the multiplex PCR reads. The data hold over 650,000 distinct CDR3 sequences, with about 30% observed a single time. Study conclusions and caveats: Newly diagnosed patients had higher TCR diversity than persistent Graves' patients did.

This clonotype was counted many times. As yet, its antigen is unknown. Stated time point: persistent/refractory GD, antithyroid drugs over 5 years with positive TRAb. The TCR library used RNA extracted from PBMCs. The clonotype comes from a female donor with Graves disease. The input for sequencing was peripheral blood mononuclear cells (PBMCs), taken when the disease was refractory, from a patient treated with antithyroid drugs.

CDR3 sequence reads: CASTPGNLNTEAFF. The CDR3 coding sequence is TGTGCCAGCACGCCAGGGAACTTGAACACTGAAGCTTTCTTT. V usage is TRBV6-1 and J usage is TRBJ1-1; maybe TRBD1 (5 bases). Trimming pared 7 bases from V and 0 bases from J, leaving 12 bases between. Germline-derived CDR1 and CDR2 are MNHNS and SASEGT. CDR3 length equals 14 residues.